This T cell receptor (beta chain) comes out of a study of T cells after yellow fever vaccination. Germline values: CDR1 DFQATT, CDR2 SNEGSKA (reference sequence). The CDR3 is made up of 15 amino acids. V was pared by 6 bases and J by 3 bases, with 15 bases between. TCRdb passed the 5' RACE reads through MiXCR, listing each CDR3 protein once. The sample holds approximately 120,000 distinct CDR3 sequences, more than 7.5% seen once. This clonotype has just a few counts. What it binds is unknown. Study conclusions and caveats: Most primary-vaccination clones recurred post-booster (roughly 96% CD4, more than 85% CD8).

The sequencing here drew on CD8+ T cells sorted from PBMCs, taken on the day of the yellow fever booster vaccination. The origin of this receptor is a man between 18 and 29 years old who received the YFV17D yellow fever vaccine. This chain joins TRBV20-1 and TRBJ1-6, with D perhaps TRBD1 (5 bases). CDR3: CSARDRVHYNSPLHF. The CDR3 DNA reads TGCAGTGCCCGCGACAGAGTTCACTATAATTCACCCCTCCACTTT.